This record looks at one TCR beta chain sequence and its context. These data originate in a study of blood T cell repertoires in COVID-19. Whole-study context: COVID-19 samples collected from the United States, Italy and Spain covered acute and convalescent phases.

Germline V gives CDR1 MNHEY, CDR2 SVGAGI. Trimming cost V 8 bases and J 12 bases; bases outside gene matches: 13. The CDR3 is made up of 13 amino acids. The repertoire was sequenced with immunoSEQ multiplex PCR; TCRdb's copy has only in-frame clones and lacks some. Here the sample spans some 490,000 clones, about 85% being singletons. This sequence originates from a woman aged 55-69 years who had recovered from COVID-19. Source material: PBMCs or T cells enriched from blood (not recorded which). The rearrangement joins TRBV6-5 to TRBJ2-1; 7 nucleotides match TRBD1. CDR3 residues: CASQIYLRTGQFF. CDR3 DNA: TGTGCCAGCCAAATATACCTGCGGACAGGGCAGTTCTTC.